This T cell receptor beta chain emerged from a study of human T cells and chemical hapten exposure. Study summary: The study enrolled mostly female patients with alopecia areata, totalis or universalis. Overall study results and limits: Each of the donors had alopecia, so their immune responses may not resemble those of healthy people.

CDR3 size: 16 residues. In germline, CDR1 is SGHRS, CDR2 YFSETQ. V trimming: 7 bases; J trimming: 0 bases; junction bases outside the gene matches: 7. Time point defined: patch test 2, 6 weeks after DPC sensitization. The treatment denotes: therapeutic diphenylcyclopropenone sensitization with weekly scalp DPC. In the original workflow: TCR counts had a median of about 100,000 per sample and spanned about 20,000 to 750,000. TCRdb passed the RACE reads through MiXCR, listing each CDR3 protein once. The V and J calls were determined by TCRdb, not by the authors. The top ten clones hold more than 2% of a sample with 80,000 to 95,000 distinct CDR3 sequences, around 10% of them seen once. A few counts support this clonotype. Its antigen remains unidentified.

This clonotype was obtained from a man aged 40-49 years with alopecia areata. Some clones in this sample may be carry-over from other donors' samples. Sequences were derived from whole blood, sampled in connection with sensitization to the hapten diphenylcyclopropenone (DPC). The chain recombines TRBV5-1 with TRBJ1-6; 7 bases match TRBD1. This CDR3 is CASSSRDSSYNSPLHF. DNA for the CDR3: TGCGCCAGCTCAAGCCGGGACAGCTCCTATAATTCACCCCTCCACTTT.